This T cell receptor (beta chain) derives from a study of radiotherapy plus CTLA-4 blockade in lung cancer (dated by TCRdb to about 2018). Regarding the study in general: Among enrolled patients, around 20% had an objective response and 31% reached disease control. Points the paper makes about the study in general: The strongest predictors of response, as reported, were early dynamic changes in blood T cell clones along with a rise in serum interferon-beta after radiation. After treatment with radiotherapy and ipilimumab, TCR clones that originated in tumors expanded in peripheral blood.

With respect to this clone: Which antigen it targets is not known. Per-base quality was not reported, and no clone a single base away is much larger than it.

The study tested focal radiation therapy combined with CTLA-4 blockade (ipilimumab) in patients with chemo-refractory metastatic non-small-cell lung cancer. Receptors were amplified or captured by the immunoSEQ multiplex PCR assay. TCRdb obtained this table from immuneACCESS and retained in-frame rearrangements with V and J assigned. These tables miss some clones; where compared with another copy, unresolved V genes account for less than half of the shortfall, and the remainder is unexplained. The sample includes approximately 80,000 clones, with less than 85% observed a single time. The ten largest clones capture approximately 0.77% of the sample. Its CDR3 holds 15 amino acids, cysteine through phenylalanine. CDR3 DNA is the only sequence kept; it has 45 bases, read in frame from the first base. Relative to germline, V is missing 5 bases and J is missing 0 bases, with 5 bases of the junction outside any gene match. CDR1 and CDR2, looked up from the germline V gene (reference sequence), are MNHEY and SMNVEV.

The sample here was peripheral blood, taken from a patient treated with radiotherapy plus ipilimumab. The receptor comes from a human donor with non-small cell lung cancer who had stable disease on radiotherapy plus ipilimumab. Rearrangement joined TRBV27 to TRBJ2-7; 9 bases in between match TRBD2. Here is the DNA: TGTGCCAGCAGTCAGCGGACTAGCGACTCCTACGAGCAGTACTTC. This gives the protein CASSQRTSDSYEQYF.